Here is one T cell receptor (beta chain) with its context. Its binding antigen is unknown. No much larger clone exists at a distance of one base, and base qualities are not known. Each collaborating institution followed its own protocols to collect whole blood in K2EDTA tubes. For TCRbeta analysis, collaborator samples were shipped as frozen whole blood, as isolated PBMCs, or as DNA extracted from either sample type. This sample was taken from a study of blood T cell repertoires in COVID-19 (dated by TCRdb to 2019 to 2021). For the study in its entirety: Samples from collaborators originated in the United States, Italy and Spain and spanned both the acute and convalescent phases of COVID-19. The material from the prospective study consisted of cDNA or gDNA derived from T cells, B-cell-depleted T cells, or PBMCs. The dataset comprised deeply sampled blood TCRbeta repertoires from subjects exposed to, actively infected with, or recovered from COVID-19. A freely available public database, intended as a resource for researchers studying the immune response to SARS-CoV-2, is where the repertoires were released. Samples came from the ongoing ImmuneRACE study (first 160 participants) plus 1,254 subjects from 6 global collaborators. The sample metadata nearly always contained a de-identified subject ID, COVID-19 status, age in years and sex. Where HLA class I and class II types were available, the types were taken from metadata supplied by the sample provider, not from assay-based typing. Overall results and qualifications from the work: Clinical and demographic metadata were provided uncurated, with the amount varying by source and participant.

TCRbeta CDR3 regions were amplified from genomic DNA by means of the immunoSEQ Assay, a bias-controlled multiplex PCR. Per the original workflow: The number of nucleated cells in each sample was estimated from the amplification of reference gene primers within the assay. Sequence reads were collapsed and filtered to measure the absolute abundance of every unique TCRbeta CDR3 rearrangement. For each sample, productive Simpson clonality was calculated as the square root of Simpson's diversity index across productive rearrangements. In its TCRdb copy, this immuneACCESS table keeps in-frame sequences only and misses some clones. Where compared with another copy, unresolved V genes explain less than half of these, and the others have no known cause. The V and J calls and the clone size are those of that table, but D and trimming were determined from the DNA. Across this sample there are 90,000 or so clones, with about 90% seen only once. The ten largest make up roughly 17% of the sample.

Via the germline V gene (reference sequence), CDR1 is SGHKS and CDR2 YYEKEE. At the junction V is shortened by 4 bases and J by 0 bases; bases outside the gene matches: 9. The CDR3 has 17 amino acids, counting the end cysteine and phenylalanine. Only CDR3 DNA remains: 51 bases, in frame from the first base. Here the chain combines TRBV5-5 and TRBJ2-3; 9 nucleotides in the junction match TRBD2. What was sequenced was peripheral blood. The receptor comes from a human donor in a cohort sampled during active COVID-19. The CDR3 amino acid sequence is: CASSPGLADSSTDTQYF. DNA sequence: TGTGCCAGCAGCCCGGGACTAGCCGACTCTAGCACAGATACGCAGTATTTT.